This paragraph covers one T cell receptor (beta chain) sequence. This clone was observed a single time. The clone's antigen remains unknown. The sample holds no much larger clone one base away, and base qualities are not on file. Collaborating institutions collected whole blood in K2EDTA tubes following their own protocols. For TCRbeta analysis, collaborators shipped samples in one of three forms: frozen whole blood, isolated PBMCs, or DNA extracted from either of those sample types. This sample was taken from a study of blood T cell repertoires in COVID-19 (TCRdb year 2020). Concerning the study at large: Samples from collaborators originated in the United States, Italy and Spain and spanned both the acute and convalescent phases of COVID-19. The material from the prospective study consisted of cDNA or gDNA derived from T cells, B-cell-depleted T cells, or PBMCs. Subjects who had been exposed to COVID-19, were actively infected with it, or had recovered from it provided the deeply sampled blood TCRbeta repertoires that made up the dataset. The repertoires were made available in a free public database intended to serve as a resource for research on the immune response to SARS-CoV-2. The samples were drawn from two sources: the first 160 participants of the ongoing ImmuneRACE study, and 1,200 or so subjects contributed by 6 global collaborators. Sample metadata almost always included a de-identified subject ID, COVID-19 status, age in years and sex. Where available, HLA class I and class II types were obtained from metadata supplied by the sample provider rather than from assay-based typing. The full study reports these points: The amount of clinical and demographic metadata varied by source and participant and was provided uncurated.

CDR1 MDHEN and CDR2 SYDVKM were looked up in the germline V gene. V and J lose 5 bases and 6 bases, and a span of 20 bases separates them. Including cysteine and phenylalanine, the CDR3 has 15 amino acids. Only CDR3 DNA remains: 45 bases, in frame from the first base. TCRbeta CDR3 regions were amplified from genomic DNA using the immunoSEQ Assay, a bias-controlled multiplex PCR. The paper's data handling went like this. The number of nucleated cells in each sample was estimated by amplification of reference gene primers within the assay. To quantify the absolute abundance of each unique TCRbeta CDR3 rearrangement, sequence reads were collapsed and filtered. For each sample, productive Simpson clonality was calculated by taking the square root of Simpson's diversity index across productive rearrangements. TCRdb holds this immuneACCESS table with in-frame rearrangements only. Some clones are missing; in checked studies, unresolved V genes explain under half, and the rest has no known cause. That table is the source of V, J and clone size, and D and trimming were worked out from the DNA. The sample data list about 110,000 clones, and about 80% of these were observed just once. The ten largest make up roughly 13% of the sample.

The sequence joins TRBV28 to TRBJ2-7; TRBD1 is possibly the D segment (5 matching bases). Sequencing was carried out using peripheral blood. The TCR comes from a woman aged 55-75 years with acute or convalescent COVID-19. The CDR3 reads CASSPPLGQPGEQYF. The DNA reads as follows: TGTGCCAGCAGTCCTCCTTTGGGGCAGCCCGGCGAGCAGTACTTC.